These T cell receptor beta chains were read from a single sample in a study of CD8 T cells in ankylosing spondylitis. TCRdb re-called the 5' RACE reads through MiXCR, storing one row per CDR3 protein. The profile shows fewer than 400,000 distinct CDR3 sequences, approximately 20% of them singletons. Sequencing was done on a sample of blood, either unsorted or a sorted T cell fraction (not recorded which). The receptors stem from a male donor with ankylosing spondylitis. Each CDR3 is given with its conserved first and last residue. The D gene is left open where the match is weak. Clone size is shown for a subset of rows, as once, few, many or a class of expanded clone.

-	TRBV9	TRBJ2-7	many	TGTGCCAGCAGCGTTGGTAGGGGCTGGGACAACTACGAGCAGTACTTC	CASSVGRGWDNYEQYF
-	TRBV3-1	TRBJ2-1	-	TGTGCCAGCAGCCGACCGGGAACGAACAATGAGCAGTTCTTC	CASSRPGTNNEQFF
TRBD2	TRBV7-3	TRBJ2-2	-	TGTGCCAGCAGCTTAGAACCCCCTAGCGGGAGGTTGGGCACCGGGGAGCTGTTTTTT	CASSLEPPSGRLGTGELFF
TRBD2	TRBV7-6	TRBJ2-1	many	TGTGCCAGCAGCTTAGTACTGGGGGGGTACAATGAGCAGTTCTTC	CASSLVLGGYNEQFF
TRBD1	TRBV6-2/TRBV6-3	TRBJ2-2	few	TGTGCCAGCAGTTACAAACCGGGACAGGGACACACCGGGGAGCTGTTTTTT	CASSYKPGQGHTGELFF
TRBD2	TRBV6-5	TRBJ2-2	-	TGTGCCAGCAGTTACCCCCGCGGGAGGAATACCGGGGAGCTGTTTTTT	CASSYPRGRNTGELFF
TRBD1	TRBV20-1	TRBJ1-6	-	TGCAGTGCCCTGGCGTTGGACAGGGGTGATTCACCCCTCCACTTT	CSALALDRGDSPLHF
-	TRBV7-2	TRBJ1-6	few	TGTGCCAGCAGCTTAGGACGGGACCCACCCCTCCACTTT	CASSLGRDPPLHF
TRBD1	TRBV25-1	TRBJ1-4	-	TGTGCCAGCAGAGCAGCAGGGGGCGGAAGGGAAAAACTGTTTTTT	CASRAAGGGREKLFF
TRBD1	TRBV11-1	TRBJ2-6	few	TGTGCCAGCAGCTTAGATGGATCAGGGGGCCTCCTCTCTGGGGCCAACGTCCTGACTTTC	CASSLDGSGGLLSGANVLTF
-	TRBV28	TRBJ1-4	few	TGTGCCAGCAACTCTCTAGGGGCTAATGAAAAACTGTTTTTT	CASNSLGANEKLFF
-	TRBV29-1	TRBJ2-1	-	TGCAGCGTCGAGGGTTTTGGTTACAATGAGCAGTTCTTC	CSVEGFGYNEQFF
-	TRBV7-9	TRBJ2-2	-	TGTGCCAGCAGCGCACTAAGCGGGAACACCGGGGAGCTGTTTTTT	CASSALSGNTGELFF
TRBD1	TRBV18	TRBJ2-7	few	TGTGCCAGCTCACCAATCGGGACAGGGATCTACGAGCAGTACTTC	CASSPIGTGIYEQYF
-	TRBV15	TRBJ2-1	-	TGTGCCACCAGCAGAGATCTAACAGCCAATGAGCAGTTCTTC	CATSRDLTANEQFF
-	TRBV19	TRBJ2-3	-	TGTGCCAGTAGACTCGCGGGGCCGCATACAGATACGCAGTATTTT	CASRLAGPHTDTQYF
TRBD2	TRBV3-1	TRBJ2-7	few	TGTGCCAGCAGCCAAGAGACTAGCGGAAGATACGAGCAGTACTTC	CASSQETSGRYEQYF
-	TRBV20-1	TRBJ2-3	few	TGCAAGTTCGGGGGTTCACGGGATACGCAGTATTTT	CKFGGSRDTQYF
TRBD2	TRBV27	TRBJ2-1	few	TGTGCCAGCAGCCCAGGGACTAGCGGGGTCAATGAGCAGTTCTTC	CASSPGTSGVNEQFF
-	TRBV12-3/TRBV12-4	TRBJ1-1	many	TGTGCCAGCAGTTTTGGACAAAGCACTGAAGCTTTCTTT	CASSFGQSTEAFF
-	TRBV12-3/TRBV12-4	TRBJ1-5	few	TGTGCCAGCAGAGACAGACCCAGTCAGCCCCAGCATTTT	CASRDRPSQPQHF
-	TRBV28	TRBJ2-7	-	TGTGCCAGCCGCCACGCAGACGAGCAGTACTTC	CASRHADEQYF
-	TRBV5-1	TRBJ2-1	-	TGCGCCAGCAGCCCGCGGGCTGGAAGCTACAATGAGCAGTTCTTC	CASSPRAGSYNEQFF
-	TRBV6-5	TRBJ2-1	-	TGTGCCAGCAGTTGGGGGACACAGATTTTTGGCAATGAGCAGTTCTTC	CASSWGTQIFGNEQFF
-	TRBV9	TRBJ1-1	few	TGTGCCAGCAGCGTAGTTACAGAAAACACTGAAGCTTTCTTT	CASSVVTENTEAFF
TRBD1	TRBV2	TRBJ1-1	few	TGTGCCAGCAGTGTGGGACAGGGATACACTGAAGCTTTCTTT	CASSVGQGYTEAFF
-	TRBV29-1	TRBJ2-1	few	TGCAGCGTTACGACAAATTACAATGAGCAGTTCTTC	CSVTTNYNEQFF
-	TRBV12-3/TRBV12-4	TRBJ2-5	-	TGTGCCAGCAGTTTAGCCACGGGAGAGGTGGAGACCCAGTACTTC	CASSLATGEVETQYF
-	TRBV3-1	TRBJ2-7	-	TGTGCCAGCAGCCAAGAGGACGAGCAGTACTTC	CASSQEDEQYF
TRBD1	TRBV6-1	TRBJ2-1	few	TGTGCCAGCAGAAGAAGACAGGGAGACAATGAGCAGTTCTTC	CASRRRQGDNEQFF
TRBD2	TRBV19	TRBJ2-7	once	TGTGCCAGTAGTATGATGTGGAGTTCTAGCGGGAGGGGCGAGCAGTACTTC	CASSMMWSSSGRGEQYF
-	TRBV20-1	TRBJ1-5	-	TGCAGTGCTAGAGCGGGGGGGTGGCAGCCCCAGCATTTT	CSARAGGWQPQHF
-	TRBV7-6	TRBJ2-5	few	TGTGCCAGCAGCGCTACAGCTACCCAAGAGACCCAGTACTTC	CASSATATQETQYF
-	TRBV19	TRBJ2-1	-	TGTGCCAGGGGACCCCACCACTCCTACAATGAGCAGTTCTTC	CARGPHHSYNEQFF
-	TRBV20-1	TRBJ1-1	-	TGCAGTGCTAGACGGGGAGGCGGCACTGAAGCTTTCTTT	CSARRGGGTEAFF
-	TRBV7-3	TRBJ2-2	-	TGTGGCAGCAGCGCAAGGAGGGCGCAGAACACCGGGGAGCTGTTTTTT	CGSSARRAQNTGELFF
TRBD1	TRBV7-8	TRBJ1-2	few	TGTGCCAGCAGCTTCGGGACAGGGGATGGCTACACCTTC	CASSFGTGDGYTF
-	TRBV27	TRBJ2-7	few	TGTGCCAGCAGTTTCGCGCCTCAGTCCTACGAGCAGTACTTC	CASSFAPQSYEQYF
TRBD2	TRBV24-1	TRBJ2-7	few	TGTGCCACCAGTGCTCAACTAGCGGGAGGGCCCTACGAGCAGTACTTC	CATSAQLAGGPYEQYF
TRBD2	TRBV20-1	TRBJ2-1	-	TGCAGTGCCCCGAATATAGCGGGAGGGCCGAACAATGAGCAGTTCTTC	CSAPNIAGGPNNEQFF
-	TRBV3-1	TRBJ2-1	-	TGTGCCAGCAGCCAACCCGGGGTCAATGAGCAGTTCTTC	CASSQPGVNEQFF